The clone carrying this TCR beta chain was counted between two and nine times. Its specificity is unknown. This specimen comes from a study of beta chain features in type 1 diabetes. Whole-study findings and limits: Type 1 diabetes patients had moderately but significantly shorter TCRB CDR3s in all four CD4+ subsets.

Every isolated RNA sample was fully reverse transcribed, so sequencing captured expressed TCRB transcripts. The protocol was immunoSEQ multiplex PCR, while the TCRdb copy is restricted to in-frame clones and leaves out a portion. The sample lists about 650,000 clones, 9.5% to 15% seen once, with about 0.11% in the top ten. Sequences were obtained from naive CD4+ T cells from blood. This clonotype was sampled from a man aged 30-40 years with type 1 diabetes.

The CDR3 nucleotides read TGTGCCAGCAGCTTGCTTCTGGGCAGCTCCTACAATGAGCAGTTCTTC. Translating gives CASSLLLGSSYNEQFF. V is TRBV5-4 and J is TRBJ2-1; no firm D call. V was shortened by 1 base and J by 0 bases, with 11 bases between the two germline ends. This CDR3 contains 16 residues. The germline gives CDR1 SGHNT, CDR2 YYREEE (reference sequence).